This TCR beta chain is drawn from a study of blood T cells in healthy people across ages. Across the study: Capture by template switching was about one barcoded beta molecule per two T cells. Whole-study findings and limits: Long-lived and aged donors differed, with more naive CD4+ cells and higher diversity in the long-lived. TCR beta diversity, measured per million T cells, fell in a roughly linear way with age.

Every donor provided roughly 9.1 milliliters of peripheral blood. On this clonotype: Its antigen is not known.

Primed by a sample-barcoded 5' primer and a J-beta primer mix, a second PCR proceeded for roughly 6 to 12 cycles. TCRdb reanalysed the 5' RACE reads using MiXCR and keeps one entry per CDR3 protein. The table lists fewer than 1.5 million distinct CDR3 sequences, approximately 38% of them singletons. CDR3 length equals 16 residues. The germline gives CDR1 SGHRS, CDR2 YFSETQ. V lost 6 bases and J lost 1, with 17 bases in between. The sample comprised blood. The V gene is TRBV5-1, the J gene TRBJ2-1; the D gene is possibly TRBD2 (5 bases). The clonotype comes from a woman younger than 30 in good health. In nucleotides, the CDR3 is TGCGCCAGCACTAGCAACTCGATTCGTTCCTACAATGAGCAGTTCTTC. Protein: CASTSNSIRSYNEQFF.